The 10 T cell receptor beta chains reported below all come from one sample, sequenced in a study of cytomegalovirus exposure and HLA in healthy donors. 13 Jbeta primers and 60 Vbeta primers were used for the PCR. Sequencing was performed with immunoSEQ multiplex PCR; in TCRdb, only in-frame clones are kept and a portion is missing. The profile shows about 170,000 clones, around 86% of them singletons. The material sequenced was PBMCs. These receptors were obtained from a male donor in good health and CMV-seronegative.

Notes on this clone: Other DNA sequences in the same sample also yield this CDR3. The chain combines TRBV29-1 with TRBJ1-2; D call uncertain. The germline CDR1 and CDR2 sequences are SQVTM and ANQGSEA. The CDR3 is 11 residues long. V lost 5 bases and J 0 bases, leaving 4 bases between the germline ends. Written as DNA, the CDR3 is TGCAGCGTTCGAGCTAACTATGGCTACACCTTC. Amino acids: CSVRANYGYTF.

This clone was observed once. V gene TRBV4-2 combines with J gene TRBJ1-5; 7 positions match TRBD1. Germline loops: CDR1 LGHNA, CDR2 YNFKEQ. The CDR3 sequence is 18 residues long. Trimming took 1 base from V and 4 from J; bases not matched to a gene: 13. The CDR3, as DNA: TGTGCCAGCAGCCAAGTTTCGCTTGGGGCAGGGGGAAATCAGCCCCAGCATTTT. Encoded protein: CASSQVSLGAGGNQPQHF.

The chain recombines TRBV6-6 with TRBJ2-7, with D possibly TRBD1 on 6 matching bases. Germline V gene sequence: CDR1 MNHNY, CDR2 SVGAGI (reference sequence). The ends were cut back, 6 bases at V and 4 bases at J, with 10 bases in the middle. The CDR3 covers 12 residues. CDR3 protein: CASRDSGYEQYF. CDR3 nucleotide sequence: TGTGCCAGCAGGGACAGCGGATACGAGCAGTACTTC.

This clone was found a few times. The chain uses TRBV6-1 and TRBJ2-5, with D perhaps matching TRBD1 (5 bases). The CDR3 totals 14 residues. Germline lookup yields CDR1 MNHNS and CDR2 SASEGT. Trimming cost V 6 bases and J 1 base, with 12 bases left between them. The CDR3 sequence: CASSETGVQETQYF. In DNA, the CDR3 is TGTGCCAGCAGCGAAACAGGAGTCCAAGAGACCCAGTACTTC.

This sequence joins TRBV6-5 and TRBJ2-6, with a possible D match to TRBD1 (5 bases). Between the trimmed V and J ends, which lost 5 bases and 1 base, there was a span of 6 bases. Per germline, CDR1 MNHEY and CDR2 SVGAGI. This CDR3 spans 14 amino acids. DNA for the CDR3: TGTGCCAGCAGTCAGGGTTCTGGGGCCAACGTCCTGACTTTC. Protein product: CASSQGSGANVLTF.

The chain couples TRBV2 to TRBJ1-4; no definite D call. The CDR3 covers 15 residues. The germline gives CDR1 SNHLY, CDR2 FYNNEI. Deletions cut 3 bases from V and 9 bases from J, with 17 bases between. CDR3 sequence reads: CASSDVSRGGKKLFF. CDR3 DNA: TGTGCCAGCAGTGATGTATCCCGAGGAGGGAAAAAACTGTTTTTT.

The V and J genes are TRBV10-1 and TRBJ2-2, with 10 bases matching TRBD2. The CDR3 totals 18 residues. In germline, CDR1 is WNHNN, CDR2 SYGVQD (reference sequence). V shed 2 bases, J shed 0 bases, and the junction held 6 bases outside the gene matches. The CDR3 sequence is CASSEVSSGGPNTGELFF. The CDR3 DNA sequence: TGCGCCAGCAGTGAGGTATCTAGCGGGGGCCCGAACACCGGGGAGCTGTTTTTT.

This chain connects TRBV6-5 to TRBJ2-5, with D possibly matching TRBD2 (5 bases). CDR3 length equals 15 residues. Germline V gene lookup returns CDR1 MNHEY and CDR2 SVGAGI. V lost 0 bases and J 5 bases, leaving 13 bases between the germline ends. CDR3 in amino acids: CASSYSMRDGETQYF. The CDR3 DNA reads TGTGCCAGCAGTTACTCGATGAGGGATGGGGAGACCCAGTACTTC.

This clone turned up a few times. The CDR3, as DNA: TGCAGCGCTACCGTGCGGGCCTCCTATGGCTACACCTTC. It translates to CSATVRASYGYTF. The chain carries TRBV29-1 and TRBJ1-2; D gene uncertain. Trimming left V 7 bases short and J 4 bases short, with 16 bases between. CDR1 and CDR2 (germline): SQVTM, ANQGSEA. This CDR3 is built from 13 residues.

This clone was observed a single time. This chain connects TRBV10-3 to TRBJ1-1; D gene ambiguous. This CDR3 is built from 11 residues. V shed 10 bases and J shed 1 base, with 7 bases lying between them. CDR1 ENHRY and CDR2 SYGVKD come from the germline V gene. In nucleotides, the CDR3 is TGTGCCACGGGAGCGAACACTGAAGCTTTCTTT. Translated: CATGANTEAFF.